This T cell receptor (beta chain) was identified in a study of T cell responses to AZD1222 COVID-19 vaccine. Study results and limitations: Only six or seven AZD1222 recipients were seropositive at baseline. Compared with day 0, the breadth and depth of the Spike-specific TCR repertoire rose significantly after two doses of AZD1222. Reportedly, nearly half the spike-specific TCRs target unmutated variant regions.

Here immunoSEQ multiplex PCR was the method, and the copy in TCRdb shows in-frame clones only, minus some. The table has about 130,000 clones, roughly 90% seen once. As to this clone: What it binds is not known.

V gave up 0 bases and J gave up 9 bases, with 7 bases separating them. CDR1 is SGDLS and CDR2 is YYNGEE in the germline V gene. The CDR3 loop spans 12 amino acids. The clonotype comes from an adult in good health. J is TRBJ1-5 and V is TRBV9; D is unresolved. This material consisted of peripheral blood, taken on day 0 of AZD1222 vaccination. The CDR3 loop is CASSVVGGPQHF. CDR3 nucleotides: TGTGCCAGCAGCGTAGTGGGAGGGCCCCAGCATTTT.